Listed below are T cell receptor beta chains from one sample, sequenced in a study of control samples from healthy donors and cancer patients. TCRdb's table, derived via immunoSEQ multiplex PCR, lists solely in-frame clones and lacks some. The table lists about 54,000 clones, 95% to 97% of them singletons. Sequenced input: blood. These receptors originate from a woman in her 30s in good health. Each CDR3 is given with its conserved first and last residue. D genes are given only for firm matches. Clone size is shown for a subset of rows, as once, few, many or a class of expanded clone.

V gene: TRBV9
D gene: .
clone size: .
J gene: TRBJ2-3
CDR3 protein: CASSVYGQISTDTQYF
CDR3 DNA: TGTGCCAGCAGCGTATACGGACAAATAAGCACAGATACGCAGTATTTT

V gene: TRBV6-2/TRBV6-3
D gene: .
clone size: .
J gene: TRBJ2-1
CDR3 protein: CASSQGQYNEQFF
CDR3 DNA: TGTGCCAGCAGTCAGGGACAATACAATGAGCAGTTCTTC

V gene: TRBV4-1
D gene: .
clone size: .
J gene: TRBJ1-1
CDR3 protein: CASSPGDGALNTEAFF
CDR3 DNA: TGCGCCAGCAGCCCTGGGGACGGGGCGTTAAACACTGAAGCTTTCTTT

V gene: TRBV28
D gene: TRBD2
clone size: .
J gene: TRBJ2-7
CDR3 protein: CASSGGTSGRGHEQYF
CDR3 DNA: TGTGCCAGCAGTGGGGGGACTAGCGGGAGGGGGCACGAGCAGTACTTC

V gene: TRBV5-6
D gene: .
clone size: .
J gene: TRBJ1-5
CDR3 protein: CASSFLEQPQHF
CDR3 DNA: TGTGCCAGCAGCTTTTTAGAACAGCCCCAGCATTTT

V gene: TRBV10-3
D gene: TRBD1
clone size: .
J gene: TRBJ2-7
CDR3 protein: CAISDDRGSYEQYF
CDR3 DNA: TGTGCCATCAGTGACGACAGGGGCTCCTACGAGCAGTACTTC

V gene: TRBV5-8
D gene: .
clone size: .
J gene: TRBJ1-6
CDR3 protein: CASSLALQGSSPLHF
CDR3 DNA: TGTGCCAGCAGCTTGGCCCTACAGGGCAGTTCACCCCTCCACTTT

V gene: TRBV5-4
D gene: .
clone size: .
J gene: TRBJ1-1
CDR3 protein: CASSLSSSSTEAFF
CDR3 DNA: TGTGCCAGCAGCTTGTCCAGCTCTAGCACTGAAGCTTTCTTT

V gene: TRBV6-1
D gene: .
clone size: .
J gene: TRBJ2-1
CDR3 protein: CASSEEAVGGYNEQFF
CDR3 DNA: TGTGCCAGCAGTGAAGAGGCCGTAGGGGGCTACAATGAGCAGTTCTTC

V gene: TRBV6-5
D gene: .
clone size: .
J gene: TRBJ2-7
CDR3 protein: CASSPGHGYEQYF
CDR3 DNA: TGTGCCAGCAGTCCGGGACACGGTTACGAGCAGTACTTC

V gene: TRBV12-5
D gene: .
clone size: .
J gene: TRBJ2-7
CDR3 protein: CASGLLYEQYF
CDR3 DNA: TGTGCTAGTGGTTTGTTATACGAGCAGTACTTC

V gene: TRBV29-1
D gene: .
clone size: once
J gene: TRBJ2-6
CDR3 protein: CSVEDGHGANVLTF
CDR3 DNA: TGCAGCGTTGAAGACGGTCATGGGGCCAACGTCCTGACTTTC

V gene: TRBV11-2
D gene: .
clone size: .
J gene: TRBJ2-2
CDR3 protein: CASSLYGSSNTGELFF
CDR3 DNA: TGTGCCAGCAGCTTATATGGCTCCTCGAACACCGGGGAGCTGTTTTTT

V gene: TRBV11-1
D gene: TRBD2
clone size: .
J gene: TRBJ2-3
CDR3 protein: CASSLAISGPSTDTQYF
CDR3 DNA: TGTGCCAGCAGCTTAGCCATTAGCGGGCCTAGCACAGATACGCAGTATTTT

V gene: TRBV11-2
D gene: .
clone size: once
J gene: TRBJ2-1
CDR3 protein: CASSLEGLGFNEQFF
CDR3 DNA: TGTGCCAGCAGCTTAGAGGGACTGGGCTTCAATGAGCAGTTCTTC

V gene: TRBV5-1
D gene: TRBD1
clone size: .
J gene: TRBJ2-1
CDR3 protein: CASSPSGTVYNEQFF
CDR3 DNA: TGCGCCAGCAGCCCCTCCGGGACAGTCTACAATGAGCAGTTCTTC

V gene: TRBV19
D gene: TRBD2
clone size: .
J gene: TRBJ2-1
CDR3 protein: CASSIYSSGSSYNEQFF
CDR3 DNA: TGTGCCAGTAGTATATATTCAAGCGGGAGTTCCTACAATGAGCAGTTCTTC

V gene: TRBV9
D gene: .
clone size: .
J gene: TRBJ2-2
CDR3 protein: CASSVSDPGELFF
CDR3 DNA: TGTGCCAGCAGCGTATCGGATCCCGGGGAGCTGTTTTTT

V gene: TRBV6-1
D gene: .
clone size: .
J gene: TRBJ2-3
CDR3 protein: CASSDTFDSSDTQYF
CDR3 DNA: TGTGCCAGCAGTGACACCTTCGACAGTTCTGATACGCAGTATTTT

V gene: TRBV6-5
D gene: TRBD2
clone size: .
J gene: TRBJ2-1
CDR3 protein: CASRYPAGDEQFF
CDR3 DNA: TGTGCCAGCAGGTATCCAGCGGGAGATGAGCAGTTCTTC

V gene: TRBV9
D gene: .
clone size: .
J gene: TRBJ2-1
CDR3 protein: CASSPGSYNEQFF
CDR3 DNA: TGTGCCAGCAGCCCCGGGTCCTACAATGAGCAGTTCTTC

V gene: TRBV29-1
D gene: .
clone size: .
J gene: TRBJ2-7
CDR3 protein: CSVGSTVLSEQYF
CDR3 DNA: TGCAGCGTTGGCAGTACTGTTCTCTCCGAGCAGTACTTC

V gene: TRBV3-1/TRBV3-2
D gene: TRBD1
clone size: .
J gene: TRBJ1-5
CDR3 protein: CASSNTELRTGLVVQPQHF
CDR3 DNA: TGTGCCAGCAGCAACACTGAACTTAGGACAGGGTTGGTAGTTCAGCCCCAGCATTTT

V gene: TRBV5-1
D gene: .
clone size: .
J gene: TRBJ2-2
CDR3 protein: CASSSTETLNTGELFF
CDR3 DNA: TGCGCCAGCAGTTCCACCGAGACTCTGAACACCGGGGAGCTGTTTTTT

V gene: TRBV27
D gene: .
clone size: .
J gene: TRBJ2-7
CDR3 protein: CASSPTPSATYEQYF
CDR3 DNA: TGTGCCAGCAGTCCGACGCCTAGCGCTACCTACGAGCAGTACTTC

V gene: TRBV27
D gene: .
clone size: .
J gene: TRBJ1-2
CDR3 protein: CASSAGGYGYTF
CDR3 DNA: TGTGCCAGCAGCGCCGGGGGCTATGGCTACACCTTC

V gene: TRBV6-1
D gene: .
clone size: .
J gene: TRBJ2-7
CDR3 protein: CASSEGRTYEQYF
CDR3 DNA: TGTGCCAGCAGTGAGGGGCGAACCTACGAGCAGTACTTC

V gene: TRBV4-2
D gene: .
clone size: .
J gene: TRBJ2-5
CDR3 protein: CASSQESLGRETQYF
CDR3 DNA: TGTGCCAGCAGCCAAGAGAGCCTGGGGCGAGAGACCCAGTACTTC

V gene: TRBV19
D gene: .
clone size: .
J gene: TRBJ1-1
CDR3 protein: CASSVTENTEAFF
CDR3 DNA: TGTGCCAGTAGCGTGACGGAGAACACTGAAGCTTTCTTT

V gene: TRBV5-4
D gene: TRBD2
clone size: .
J gene: TRBJ2-7
CDR3 protein: CASSPPSGRAGNEQYF
CDR3 DNA: TGTGCCAGCAGTCCTCCTAGCGGGAGGGCCGGGAACGAGCAGTACTTC

V gene: TRBV7-9
D gene: .
clone size: .
J gene: TRBJ2-1
CDR3 protein: CASSPDRSGHYNEQFF
CDR3 DNA: TGTGCCAGCAGCCCAGACCGTAGCGGACACTACAATGAGCAGTTCTTC

V gene: TRBV30
D gene: .
clone size: once
J gene: TRBJ2-3
CDR3 protein: CAWSVGWQSTDTQYF
CDR3 DNA: TGTGCCTGGAGTGTAGGGTGGCAAAGCACAGATACGCAGTATTTT

V gene: TRBV4-1
D gene: .
clone size: once
J gene: TRBJ1-4
CDR3 protein: CASSQTDSPYEKLFF
CDR3 DNA: TGCGCCAGCAGCCAGACTGACAGCCCGTATGAAAAACTGTTTTTT

V gene: TRBV6-1
D gene: .
clone size: .
J gene: TRBJ1-5
CDR3 protein: CASSEFRGRAQHF
CDR3 DNA: TGTGCCAGCAGTGAATTTAGGGGCCGGGCCCAGCATTTT

V gene: TRBV9
D gene: TRBD2
clone size: .
J gene: TRBJ2-1
CDR3 protein: CASSGGPGGVSEQFF
CDR3 DNA: TGTGCCAGCAGCGGAGGGCCCGGGGGGGTAAGTGAGCAGTTCTTC

V gene: TRBV12-3/TRBV12-4
D gene: .
clone size: .
J gene: TRBJ1-5
CDR3 protein: CASGRASNQPQHF
CDR3 DNA: TGTGCCAGCGGCAGGGCCTCGAATCAGCCCCAGCATTTT

V gene: TRBV28
D gene: .
clone size: .
J gene: TRBJ2-7
CDR3 protein: CASSDYEQYF
CDR3 DNA: TGTGCCAGCAGTGACTACGAGCAGTACTTC